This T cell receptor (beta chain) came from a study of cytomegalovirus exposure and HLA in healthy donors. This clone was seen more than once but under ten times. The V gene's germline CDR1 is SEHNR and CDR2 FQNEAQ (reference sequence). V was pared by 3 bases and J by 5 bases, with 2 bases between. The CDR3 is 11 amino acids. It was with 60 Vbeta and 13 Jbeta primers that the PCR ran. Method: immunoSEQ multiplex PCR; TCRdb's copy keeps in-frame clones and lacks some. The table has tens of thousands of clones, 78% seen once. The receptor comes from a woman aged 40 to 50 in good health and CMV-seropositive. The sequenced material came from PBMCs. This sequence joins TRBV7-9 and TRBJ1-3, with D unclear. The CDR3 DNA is TGTGCCAGCAGCTTTAGAAACACCATATATTTT. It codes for CASSFRNTIYF. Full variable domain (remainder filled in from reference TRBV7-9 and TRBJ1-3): DTGVSQNPRHKITKRGQNVTFRCDPISEHNRLYWYRQTLGQGPEFLTYFQNEAQLEKSRLLSDRFSAERPKGSFSTLEIQRTEQGDSAMYLCASSFRNTIYFGEGSWLTVV.